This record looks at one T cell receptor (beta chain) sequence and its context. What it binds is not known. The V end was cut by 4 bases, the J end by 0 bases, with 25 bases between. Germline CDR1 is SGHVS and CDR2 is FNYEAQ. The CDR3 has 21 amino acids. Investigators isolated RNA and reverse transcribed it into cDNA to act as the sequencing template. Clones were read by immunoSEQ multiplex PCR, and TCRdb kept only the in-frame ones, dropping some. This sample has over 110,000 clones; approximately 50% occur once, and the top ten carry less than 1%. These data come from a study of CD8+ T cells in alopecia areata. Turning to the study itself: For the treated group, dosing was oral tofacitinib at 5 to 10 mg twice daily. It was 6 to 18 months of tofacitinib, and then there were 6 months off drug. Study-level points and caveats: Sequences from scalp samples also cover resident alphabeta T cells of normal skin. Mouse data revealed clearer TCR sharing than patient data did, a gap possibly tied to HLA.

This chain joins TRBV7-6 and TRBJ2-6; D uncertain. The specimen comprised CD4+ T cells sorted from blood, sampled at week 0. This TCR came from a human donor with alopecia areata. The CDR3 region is CASSSSLILSASTSGANVLTF. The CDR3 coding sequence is TGTGCCAGCAGCTCCTCACTCATACTAAGCGCAAGTACCTCTGGGGCCAACGTCCTGACTTTC.